One sample yielded the 5 T cell receptor beta chains listed below, sequenced in a study of shared clonotypes between healthy human individuals. The protocol was immunoSEQ multiplex PCR, while the TCRdb copy is restricted to in-frame clones and leaves out a portion. This repertoire shows 650,000 to 800,000 clones, about two thirds found once; its top ten account for around 1.7%. Sequences were obtained from memory CD4+ T cells sorted from blood. Documented subset: CD45RA-negative fraction. These receptors were collected from a woman aged 30 to 39 in good health.

V gene TRBV19 combines with J gene TRBJ2-1, with 15 bases fitting TRBD2. This CDR3 contains 15 residues. From germline, CDR1 is LNHDA and CDR2 SQIVND (reference sequence). V was clipped by 5 bases and J by 9 bases; unmatched bases: 5. Here the CDR3 DNA reads TGTGCCAGTAGTTACGGGACTAGCGGGAGGCTTGAGCAGTTCTTC. Its protein product is CASSYGTSGRLEQFF.

The chain employs TRBV6-5 and TRBJ1-2; 7 positions match TRBD1. There are 14 residues in the CDR3. The V segment lost 6 bases and the J segment 3 bases; nucleotides outside the gene matches: 7. Germline V gene lookup returns CDR1 MNHEY and CDR2 SVGAGI. The CDR3 region is CASRRLGQDYGYTF. CDR3 in DNA: TGTGCCAGCAGACGACTCGGACAGGACTATGGCTACACCTTC.

V is TRBV7-2 and J is TRBJ2-7; no reliable D call. The CDR3 has 12 amino acids. Per the germline V gene, CDR1 is SGHTA and CDR2 is FQGNSA. Trimming shortened V by 2 bases and J by 7 bases, and 9 bases separated the two germline ends. The CDR3 spells CASSLYLGEQYF. For the CDR3, the DNA is TGTGCCAGCAGCTTATATCTGGGGGAGCAGTACTTC.

The J gene is TRBJ1-6, the V gene TRBV15; D gene unclear. CDR3 length: 13 amino acids. V was cut by 11 bases and J by 7 bases, with 15 bases left in between. Germline V gene lookup returns CDR1 LNHNV and CDR2 YYDKDF (reference sequence). CDR3 loop: CASGRTRNSPLHF. The CDR3 DNA reads as TGTGCCTCTGGAAGGACCAGAAATTCACCCCTCCACTTT.

V is TRBV7-6 and J is TRBJ2-1; 14 bases are shared with TRBD2. Germline V gene lookup returns CDR1 SGHVS and CDR2 FNYEAQ. The CDR3 sequence is 15 residues long. Trimming removed 3 bases from V and 9 bases from J; junction bases left unmatched: 4. The CDR3 DNA sequence: TGTGCCAGCAGCTTGCGACTAGCGGGAGGGGGTGAGCAGTTCTTC. Its protein is CASSLRLAGGGEQFF.